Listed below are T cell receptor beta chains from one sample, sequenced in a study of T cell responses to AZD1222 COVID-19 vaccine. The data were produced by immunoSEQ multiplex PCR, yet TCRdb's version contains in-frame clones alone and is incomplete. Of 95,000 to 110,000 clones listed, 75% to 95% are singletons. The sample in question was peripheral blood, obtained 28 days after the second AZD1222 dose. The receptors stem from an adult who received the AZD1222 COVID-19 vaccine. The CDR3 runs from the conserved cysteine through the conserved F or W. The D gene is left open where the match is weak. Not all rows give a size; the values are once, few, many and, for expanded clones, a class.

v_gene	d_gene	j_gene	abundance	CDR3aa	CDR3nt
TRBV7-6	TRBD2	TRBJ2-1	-	CASSSPSTSGPEAEQFF	TGTGCCAGCAGCTCCCCATCCACTAGCGGCCCCGAGGCTGAGCAGTTCTTC
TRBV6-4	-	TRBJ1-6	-	CASSPDRENSPLHF	TGTGCCAGCAGCCCGGACAGAGAAAATTCACCCCTCCACTTT
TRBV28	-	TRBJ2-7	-	CASSPPPGNEQYF	TGTGCCAGCAGTCCCCCGCCGGGGAACGAGCAGTACTTC
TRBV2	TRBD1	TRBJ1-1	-	CASSRQGGNTEAFF	TGTGCCAGCAGTAGACAGGGAGGGAACACTGAAGCTTTCTTT
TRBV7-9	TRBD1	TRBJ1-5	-	CASSLGTGRNQPQHF	TGTGCCAGCAGCCTAGGGACAGGGCGCAATCAGCCCCAGCATTTT
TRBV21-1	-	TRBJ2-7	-	CASSKEGVSTYEQYF	TGTGCCAGCAGCAAAGAGGGGGTTTCCACCTACGAGCAGTACTTC
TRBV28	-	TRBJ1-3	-	CASSLTGRNTIYF	TGTGCCAGCAGTTTAACAGGGAGAAACACCATATATTTT
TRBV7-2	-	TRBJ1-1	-	CASSPKPSSSRAFF	TGTGCCAGCAGCCCAAAACCCTCCTCGTCCCGAGCTTTCTTT
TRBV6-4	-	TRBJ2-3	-	CASSGQMTQYF	TGTGCCAGCAGTGGGCAGATGACGCAGTATTTT
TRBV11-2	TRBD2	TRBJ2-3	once	CASSFSGGRDTQYF	TGTGCCAGCAGCTTTAGCGGGGGGCGAGATACGCAGTATTTT
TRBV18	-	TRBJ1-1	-	CASSLSGSGTEAFF	TGTGCCAGCTCGCTGTCCGGGTCTGGCACTGAAGCTTTCTTT
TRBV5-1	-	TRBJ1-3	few	CASSSYSGNTIYF	TGCGCCAGCAGCTCGTACTCGGGAAACACCATATATTTT
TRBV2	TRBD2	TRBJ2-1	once	CASSEGGGSYNEQFF	TGTGCCAGCAGTGAAGGCGGGGGCTCCTACAATGAGCAGTTCTTC
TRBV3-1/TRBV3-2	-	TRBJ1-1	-	CASSPRRVTEAFF	TGTGCCAGCAGCCCGCGTAGGGTCACTGAAGCTTTCTTT
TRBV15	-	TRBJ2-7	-	CATSPRRDLTGSANEQYF	TGTGCCACCAGCCCAAGGAGGGACTTGACAGGGAGCGCGAACGAGCAGTACTTC
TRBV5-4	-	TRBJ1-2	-	CASSSKGPNYGYTF	TGTGCCAGCAGCTCAAAGGGGCCTAACTATGGCTACACCTTC
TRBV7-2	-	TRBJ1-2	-	CASSLDQNYGYTF	TGTGCCAGCAGCTTAGACCAAAACTATGGCTACACCTTC
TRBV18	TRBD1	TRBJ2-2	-	CASSSGQGANTGELFF	TGTGCCAGCTCCTCCGGACAGGGGGCGAACACCGGGGAGCTGTTTTTT
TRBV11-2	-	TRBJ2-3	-	CASSQGDTQYF	TGTGCCAGCAGCCAAGGGGATACGCAGTATTTT
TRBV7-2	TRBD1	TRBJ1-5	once	CASSPTGDRELGQPQHF	TGTGCCAGCAGCCCAACCGGGGACAGGGAATTGGGTCAGCCCCAGCATTTT
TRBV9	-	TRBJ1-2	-	CASTVGGADGANYGYTF	TGTGCCAGCACCGTGGGGGGCGCAGACGGGGCTAACTATGGCTACACCTTC
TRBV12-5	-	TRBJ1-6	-	CASAGGLRSPLHF	TGTGCTAGTGCCGGCGGATTGCGATCACCCCTCCACTTT
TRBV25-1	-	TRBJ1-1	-	CASSESLGRNTEAFF	TGTGCCAGCAGTGAATCCCTGGGGCGAAACACTGAAGCTTTCTTT
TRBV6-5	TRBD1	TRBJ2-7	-	CASTPGQGTYEQYF	TGTGCCAGCACCCCGGGACAGGGTACCTACGAGCAGTACTTC
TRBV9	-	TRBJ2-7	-	CASSVEGNEQYF	TGTGCCAGCAGCGTAGAGGGGAACGAGCAGTACTTC
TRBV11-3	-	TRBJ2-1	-	CASSLSGQEVYNEQFF	TGTGCCAGCAGCTTATCGGGGCAGGAGGTATACAATGAGCAGTTCTTC
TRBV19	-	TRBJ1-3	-	CASSMTSSGNTIYF	TGTGCCAGTAGTATGACCAGCTCTGGAAACACCATATATTTT
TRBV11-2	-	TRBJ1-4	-	CATRGNEKLFF	TGTGCCACCCGGGGGAATGAAAAACTGTTTTTT
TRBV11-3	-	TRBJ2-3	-	CASSSSTDTQYF	TGTGCCAGCAGCTCTAGCACAGATACGCAGTATTTT
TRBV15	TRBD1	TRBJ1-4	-	CATSRDGGGREKLFF	TGTGCCACCAGCAGAGATGGAGGGGGCAGAGAAAAACTGTTTTTT
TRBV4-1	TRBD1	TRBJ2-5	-	CASSQEPRGQGALETQYF	TGCGCCAGCAGCCAAGAACCTCGGGGACAGGGGGCTTTGGAGACCCAGTACTTC
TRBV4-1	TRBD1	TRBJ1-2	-	CASSHGQGAGGYTF	TGCGCCAGCAGCCACGGACAGGGGGCGGGAGGCTACACCTTC
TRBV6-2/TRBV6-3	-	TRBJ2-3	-	CASRYDLDAGSTDTQYF	TGTGCCAGCAGATACGACTTGGACGCAGGGAGCACAGATACGCAGTATTTT
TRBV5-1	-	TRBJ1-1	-	CASSGLSGNTEAFF	TGCGCCAGCAGCGGCCTCTCAGGGAACACTGAAGCTTTCTTT
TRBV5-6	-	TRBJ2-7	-	CASSFNYIAYEQYF	TGTGCCAGCAGCTTCAACTACATAGCCTACGAGCAGTACTTC
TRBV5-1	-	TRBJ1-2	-	CASSLGGYGYTF	TGCGCCAGCAGCCTGGGAGGCTATGGCTACACCTTC
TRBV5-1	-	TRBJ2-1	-	CASSLERYSYNEQFF	TGCGCCAGCAGCTTGGAGCGGTACTCCTACAATGAGCAGTTCTTC
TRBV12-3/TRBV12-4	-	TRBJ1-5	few	CASSLRVNQPQHF	TGTGCCAGCAGTTTGAGAGTAAATCAGCCCCAGCATTTT
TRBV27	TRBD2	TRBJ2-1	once	CASSLGLAGVYEQFF	TGTGCCAGCAGTTTAGGACTAGCGGGAGTGTATGAGCAGTTCTTC
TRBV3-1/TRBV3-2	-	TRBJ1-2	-	CASSQEQVVMGYGYTF	TGTGCCAGCAGCCAAGAACAGGTCGTGATGGGCTATGGCTACACCTTC
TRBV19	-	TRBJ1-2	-	CASKGNGYTF	TGTGCCAGTAAAGGCAACGGCTACACCTTC
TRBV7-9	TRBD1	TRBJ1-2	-	CASSSTGVYGYTF	TGTGCCAGCAGCTCTACAGGGGTCTATGGCTACACCTTC
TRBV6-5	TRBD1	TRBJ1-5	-	CASKGGGDQPQHF	TGTGCCAGCAAGGGAGGGGGCGATCAGCCCCAGCATTTT
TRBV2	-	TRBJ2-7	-	CASRSNYYEQYF	TGTGCCAGCAGATCGAATTACTACGAGCAGTACTTC
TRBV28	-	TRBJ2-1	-	CASKVGSPYNEQFF	TGTGCCAGCAAGGTGGGGTCCCCCTACAATGAGCAGTTCTTC
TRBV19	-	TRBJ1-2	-	CASSRQVRSNYGYTF	TGTGCCAGTAGTCGACAGGTCAGGTCTAACTATGGCTACACCTTC
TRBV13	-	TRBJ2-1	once	CASSMFRESPNEQFF	TGTGCCAGCAGCATGTTCAGGGAATCCCCCAATGAGCAGTTCTTC
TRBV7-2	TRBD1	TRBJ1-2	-	CASSTRQGANYGYTF	TGTGCCAGCAGCACCCGACAGGGAGCTAACTATGGCTACACCTTC
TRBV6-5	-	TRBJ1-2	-	CASSYATAFGGYTF	TGTGCCAGCAGTTACGCGACGGCCTTCGGGGGCTACACCTTC
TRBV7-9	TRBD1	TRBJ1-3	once	CASSFRTGDTIYF	TGTGCCAGCAGCTTTAGGACAGGGGACACCATATATTTT